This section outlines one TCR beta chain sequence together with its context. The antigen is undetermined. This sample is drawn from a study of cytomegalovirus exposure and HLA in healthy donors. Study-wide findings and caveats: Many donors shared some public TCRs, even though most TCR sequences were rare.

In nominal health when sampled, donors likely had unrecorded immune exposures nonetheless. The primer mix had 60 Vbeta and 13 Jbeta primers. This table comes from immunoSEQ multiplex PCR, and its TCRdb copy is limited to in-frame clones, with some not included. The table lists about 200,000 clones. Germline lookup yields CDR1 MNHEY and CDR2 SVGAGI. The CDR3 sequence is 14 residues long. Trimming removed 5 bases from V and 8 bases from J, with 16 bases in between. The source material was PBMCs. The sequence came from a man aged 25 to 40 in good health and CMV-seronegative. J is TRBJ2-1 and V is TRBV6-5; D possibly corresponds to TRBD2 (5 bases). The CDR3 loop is CASSRARGIDEQFF. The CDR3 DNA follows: TGTGCCAGCAGTCGAGCGAGAGGGATCGATGAGCAGTTCTTC.